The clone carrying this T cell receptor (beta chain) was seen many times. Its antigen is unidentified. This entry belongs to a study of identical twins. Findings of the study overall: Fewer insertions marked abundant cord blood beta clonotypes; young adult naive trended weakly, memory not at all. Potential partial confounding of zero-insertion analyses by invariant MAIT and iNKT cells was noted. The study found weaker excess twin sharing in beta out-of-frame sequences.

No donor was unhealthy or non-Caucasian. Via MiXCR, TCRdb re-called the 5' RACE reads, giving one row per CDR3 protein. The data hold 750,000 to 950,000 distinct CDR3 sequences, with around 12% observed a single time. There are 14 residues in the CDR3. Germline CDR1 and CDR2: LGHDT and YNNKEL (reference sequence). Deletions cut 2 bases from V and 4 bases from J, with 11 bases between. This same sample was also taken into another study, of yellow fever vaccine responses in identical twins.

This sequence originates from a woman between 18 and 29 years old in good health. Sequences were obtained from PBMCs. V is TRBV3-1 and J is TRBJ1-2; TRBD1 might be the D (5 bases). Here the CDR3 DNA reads TGTGCCAGCAGCCAACTACAGGCACTCTATGGCTACACCTTC. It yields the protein CASSQLQALYGYTF.